The T cell receptor beta chain described here comes from a study of CD8 T cells in Susac syndrome. About the research overall: At the time their blood was drawn, patients with Susac syndrome were either therapy-naive, on corticosteroids (with some of them also receiving intravenous immunoglobulin), or on intravenous immunoglobulin alone.

Sequencing targeted TCR beta in T cells from blood (CD8+ and CD4+). In contrast to the negatively isolated CD8+ and CD4+ T cells, TEMRA cells were FACS-enriched. This clonotype was observed once. Germline V gene data show CDR1 as KGHDR and CDR2 as SFDVKD. There are 14 residues in the CDR3. Trimming took off 1 base at V and 6 bases at J, with 9 bases between the two ends. Random hexamers were used to reverse transcribe an amount of roughly 0.45 to 1 ug RNA. One entry per CDR3 protein results from TCRdb running MiXCR on the immunoSEQ multiplex PCR reads. The sample contains 100,000 or so distinct CDR3 sequences, approximately 95% of which appear only once.

This chain joins TRBV24-1 and TRBJ2-1; D unclear. The source material was CD8+ T cells from PBMCs. The source of this sequence is a human donor with Susac syndrome. This chain's CDR3 is CATSDFPRINEQFF. CDR3 in DNA: TGTGCCACCAGTGATTTTCCTAGAATCAATGAGCAGTTCTTC.